This entry lists 17 T cell receptor beta chains sequenced from one sample in a study of blood T cell repertoires in COVID-19. Clones were read by immunoSEQ multiplex PCR, and TCRdb kept only the in-frame ones, dropping some. Of around 200,000 clones listed, less than 90% are singletons. The sequenced material came from peripheral blood. All receptors derive from a man aged 40-49 years with active or convalescent COVID-19.

This clone has a single count. This chain links TRBV7-9 with TRBJ2-7; perhaps TRBD1 as D (6 bases). Trimming cost V 4 bases and J 0 bases, with 10 bases left between them. This CDR3 is built from 14 residues. CDR1 SEHNR and CDR2 FQNEAQ come from the germline V gene (reference sequence). CDR3 sequence: CASSSRDNSYEQYF. CDR3 nucleotide sequence: TGTGCCAGCAGCTCCAGGGACAACTCCTACGAGCAGTACTTC.

This clone has just a few counts. This sequence joins TRBV18 and TRBJ1-1; weak D call: TRBD1 (5 bases). The V end lost 4 bases, the J end lost 1 base, and 10 bases lay between the germline ends. The germline V gene encodes CDR1 KGHSH and CDR2 LQKENI. This CDR3 is built from 14 residues. In nucleotides, the CDR3 is TGTGCCAGCTCACGGAGTCAGGGGAACACTGAAGCTTTCTTT. Protein: CASSRSQGNTEAFF. Full variable domain (outside the CDR3, taken from reference TRBV18 and TRBJ1-1): NAGVMQNPRHLVRRRGQEARLRCSPMKGHSHVYWYRQLPEEGLKFMVYLQKENIIDESGMPKERFSAEFPKEGPSILRIQQVVRGDSAAYFCASSRSQGNTEAFFGQGTRLTVV.

J is TRBJ2-2 and V is TRBV6-1; D not certain. V dropped 3 bases and J dropped 4 bases, with 6 bases sitting between them. This CDR3 has 13 amino acids. Germline CDR1 MNHNS, CDR2 SASEGT. The CDR3 is CASSDSPTGELFF. The DNA of the CDR3 is TGTGCCAGCAGTGATAGCCCCACCGGGGAGCTGTTTTTT.

This clone was detected once. The chain combines TRBV6-5 with TRBJ1-1, with a possible D match to TRBD1 (6 bases). Germline assignment: CDR1 MNHEY and CDR2 SVGAGI. The CDR3 extends over 14 amino acids. The V end was cut by 6 bases, the J end by 5 bases, with 16 bases between. This chain's CDR3 is CASRSDRSRTEAFF. The CDR3 region has the DNA TGTGCCAGCAGATCCGACAGGAGCCGAACTGAAGCTTTCTTT.

V and J are TRBV2 and TRBJ2-7, with TRBD1 matching 9 bases. There are 15 residues in the CDR3. Germline V CDR1 and CDR2: SNHLY, FYNNEI. V lost 2 bases to trimming and J lost 7 bases; unmatched junction nucleotides: 9. DNA of the CDR3: TGTGCCAGCAGTGAAAGAGGACAGGGGCTGGGGGAGCAGTACTTC. It encodes CASSERGQGLGEQYF.

The J gene is TRBJ1-1, the V gene TRBV19, with 7 bases lining up with TRBD1. J lost 1 base, V lost 3 bases, and 8 bases had no gene match. There are 16 residues in the CDR3. Germline-derived CDR1 and CDR2 are LNHDA and SQIVND (reference sequence). CDR3 protein: CASSIPSTGTNTEAFF. The CDR3 DNA is TGTGCCAGTAGTATTCCATCGACAGGGACGAACACTGAAGCTTTCTTT.

The chain employs TRBV7-7 and TRBJ1-5; D may be TRBD1 (5 bases). This CDR3 is built from 13 residues. The germline V gene encodes CDR1 SSHAT and CDR2 FNYEAQ (reference sequence). Trimming shortened V by 5 bases and J by 4 bases, and 9 bases separated the two germline ends. This CDR3 reads CASSLDRNQPQHF. CDR3 coding DNA: TGTGCCAGCAGCCTAGACAGAAATCAGCCCCAGCATTTT.

The chain uses TRBV2 and TRBJ2-1; no clear D gene. The CDR3 runs to 10 residues. Germline values: CDR1 SNHLY, CDR2 FYNNEI. Trimming stripped 4 bases from V and 8 bases from J, with 3 bases between. CDR3 DNA sequence: TGTGCCAGCAGTGTATATGAGCAGTTCTTC. This translates into CASSVYEQFF.

This clone was recorded a few times. V gene TRBV24-1 combines with J gene TRBJ1-5; 8 bases map to TRBD1. The length of the CDR3 is 16 residues. The V gene's germline CDR1 is KGHDR and CDR2 SFDVKD. The ends lost 3 bases at V and 6 bases at J; junction bases unmatched: 9. DNA of the CDR3: TGTGCCACCAGTGATACCTCAGGGGGCCCCTTTCAGCCCCAGCATTTT. Translated: CATSDTSGGPFQPQHF.

V gene TRBV7-3 combines with J gene TRBJ2-1; 8 bases are a match to TRBD2. V gave up 2 bases and J gave up 7 bases; unmatched junction bases: 7. Looked up from germline, CDR1 is SGHTA and CDR2 is FQGTGA. This CDR3 region has 15 residues. The CDR3 reads CASSLPGLGWNEQFF. CDR3 in DNA: TGTGCCAGCAGCTTACCGGGACTAGGGTGGAATGAGCAGTTCTTC.

The chain couples TRBV5-1 to TRBJ2-7, with TRBD2 matching 10 bases. V was clipped by 2 bases and J by 0 bases; unmatched bases: 2. The CDR3 totals 15 residues. Germline CDR1 and CDR2: SGHRS and YFSETQ. The CDR3 nucleotides read TGCGCCAGCAGCTTATCTAGCGGGGGCTCCTACGAGCAGTACTTC. It codes for CASSLSSGGSYEQYF.

The gene calls are TRBV11-2 and TRBJ2-6, with unresolved D. V was pared by 1 base and J by 4 bases, with 11 bases between. CDR3 length equals 16 residues. Germline-derived CDR1 and CDR2 are SGHAT and FQNNGV. CDR3 nucleotides: TGTGCCAGCAGCTTAGCGGAGATAAGGGGGGCCAACGTCCTGACTTTC. Its protein is CASSLAEIRGANVLTF.

The gene calls are TRBV28 and TRBJ1-5; a weak D match, TRBD1 (5 bases). With 3 bases removed from V and 4 bases from J, the gap between germline ends came to 10 bases. CDR3 length equals 14 residues. Germline CDR1 and CDR2: MDHEN and SYDVKM. CDR3 in amino acids: CASSLGGDNQPQHF. CDR3 coding DNA: TGTGCCAGCAGTTTGGGGGGGGATAATCAGCCCCAGCATTTT. Using reference TRBV28 and TRBJ1-5 for the parts outside the CDR3, the full variable domain is DVKVTQSSRYLVKRTGEKVFLECVQDMDHENMFWYRQDPGLGLRLIYFSYDVKMKEKGDIPEGYSVSREKKERFSLILESASTNQTSMYLCASSLGGDNQPQHFGDGTRLSIL.

The chain has TRBV2 and TRBJ2-2; 7 positions match TRBD2. The CDR3 has 14 amino acids. CDR1 is SNHLY and CDR2 is FYNNEI in the germline V gene. With V trimmed by 5 bases and J by 0 bases, 0 bases remained unmatched. CDR3 loop: CASSRGANTGELFF. DNA for the CDR3: TGTGCCAGCAGTCGGGGGGCGAACACCGGGGAGCTGTTTTTT.

The rearrangement links TRBV4-1 to TRBJ1-1, with D unresolved. V lost 4 bases and J lost 5, with 14 bases in between. The germline gives CDR1 MGHRA, CDR2 YSYEKL. The CDR3 is 14 residues long. The CDR3 protein is CASSLLYRGTEAFF. In DNA, the CDR3 is TGCGCCAGCAGCCTGCTCTATCGAGGGACTGAAGCTTTCTTT.

Remarks on this clone: This CDR3 is also generated by other DNA sequences in the sample. The gene calls are TRBV28 and TRBJ2-7; the D is unclear. The V end lost 4 bases, the J end lost 2 bases, and 3 bases lay between the germline ends. The CDR3 totals 11 residues. Germline CDR1 reads MDHEN; CDR2 reads SYDVKM. The CDR3 region is CASSSPYEQYF. DNA of the CDR3: TGTGCCAGCAGTTCTCCCTACGAGCAGTACTTC.

This chain links TRBV30 with TRBJ1-1; 11 bases match TRBD1. Looked up from germline, CDR1 is GTSNPN and CDR2 is SVGIG (reference sequence). Trimming took 4 bases from V and 4 from J; bases not matched to a gene: 8. The CDR3 runs to 15 residues. Written as DNA, the CDR3 is TGTGCCTGGACCCGACCCGGGACAGGGGGCACTGAAGCTTTCTTT. This translates into CAWTRPGTGGTEAFF.